Described below is a single T cell receptor beta chain sequence and its context. This sample stems from a study of CD8+ T cells in alopecia areata. Study-wide context: For the treated group, dosing was oral tofacitinib at 5 to 10 mg twice daily.

After isolation, RNA underwent reverse transcription to generate cDNA as the sequencing template. Using immunoSEQ multiplex PCR, the repertoire was profiled, and TCRdb retains in-frame clones only, with some absent. This sample has approximately 100,000 clones, with just under 60% found just once. Regarding treatment: oral pan-JAK inhibitor, 5-10 mg twice daily. Sorted out of PBMCs were CD4+ T cells and CD8+ T cells. This receptor was taken from a human donor with alopecia areata. Here the sequenced sample was CD8+ T cells sorted from blood, taken around week 55, from a patient treated with tofacitinib.

The CDR3 sequence is CASSLSTDLYGYTF. CDR3 in DNA: TGCGCCAGCAGCTTGTCCACGGATTTGTATGGCTACACCTTC. The chain carries TRBV5-1 and TRBJ1-2; D is ambiguous. The CDR3 is 14 residues long. Looked up from germline, CDR1 is SGHRS and CDR2 is YFSETQ. V lost 1 base and J 5 bases, leaving 12 bases between the germline ends.